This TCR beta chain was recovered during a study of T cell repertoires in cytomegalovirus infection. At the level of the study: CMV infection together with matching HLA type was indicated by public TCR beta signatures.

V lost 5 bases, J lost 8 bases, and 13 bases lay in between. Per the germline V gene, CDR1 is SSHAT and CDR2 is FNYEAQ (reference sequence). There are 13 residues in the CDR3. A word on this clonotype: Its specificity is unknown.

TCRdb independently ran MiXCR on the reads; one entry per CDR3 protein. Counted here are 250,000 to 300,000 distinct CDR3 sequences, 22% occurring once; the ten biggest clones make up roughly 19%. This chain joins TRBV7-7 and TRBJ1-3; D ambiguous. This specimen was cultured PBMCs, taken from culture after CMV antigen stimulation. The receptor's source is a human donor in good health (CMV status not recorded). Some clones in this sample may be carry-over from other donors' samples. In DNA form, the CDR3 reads TGTGCCAGCAGCCCGGGGTTCGGATACACCATATATTTT. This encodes CASSPGFGYTIYF.